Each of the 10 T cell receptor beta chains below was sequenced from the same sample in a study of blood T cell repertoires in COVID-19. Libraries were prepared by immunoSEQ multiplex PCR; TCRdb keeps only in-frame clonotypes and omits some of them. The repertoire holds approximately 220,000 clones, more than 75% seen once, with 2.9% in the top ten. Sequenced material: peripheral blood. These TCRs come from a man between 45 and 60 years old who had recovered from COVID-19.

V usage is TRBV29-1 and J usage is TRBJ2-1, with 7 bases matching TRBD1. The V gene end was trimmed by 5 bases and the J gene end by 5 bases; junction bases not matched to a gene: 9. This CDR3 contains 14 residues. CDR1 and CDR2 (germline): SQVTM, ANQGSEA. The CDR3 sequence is CSVWDRSTDNEQFF. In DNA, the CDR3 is TGCAGCGTTTGGGACAGATCAACCGACAATGAGCAGTTCTTC.

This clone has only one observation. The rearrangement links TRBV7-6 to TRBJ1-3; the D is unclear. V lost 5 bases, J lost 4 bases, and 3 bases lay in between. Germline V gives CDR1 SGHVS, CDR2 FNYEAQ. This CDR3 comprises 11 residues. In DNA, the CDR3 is TGTGCCAGCAGCCAGGGAAACACCATATATTTT. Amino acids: CASSQGNTIYF. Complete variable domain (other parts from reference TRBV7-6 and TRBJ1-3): GAGVSQSPRYKVTKRGQDVALRCDPISGHVSLYWYRQALGQGPEFLTYFNYEAQQDKSGLPNDRFSAERPEGSISTLTIQRTEQRDSAMYRCASSQGNTIYFGEGSWLTVV.

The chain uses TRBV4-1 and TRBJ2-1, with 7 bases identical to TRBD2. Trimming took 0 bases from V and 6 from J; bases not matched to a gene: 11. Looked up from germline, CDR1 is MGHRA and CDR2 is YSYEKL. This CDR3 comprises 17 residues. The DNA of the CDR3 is TGCGCCAGCAGCCAAGATCGGGCCACTAGCGTTTCCAATGAGCAGTTCTTC. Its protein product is CASSQDRATSVSNEQFF.

DNA for the CDR3: TGTGCCAGCAGCCCGTCTCGACAGGGAAACTCACCCCTCCACTTT. Encoded protein: CASSPSRQGNSPLHF. This chain joins TRBV4-2 and TRBJ1-6; 7 nucleotides line up with TRBD1. CDR1 and CDR2 (germline): LGHNA, YNFKEQ. The trim removed 4 bases at V and 10 bases at J, leaving 10 bases unmatched. This CDR3 spans 15 amino acids.

The CDR3 coding sequence is TGTGCCAGCTCACCAATTGGAGTGAACACTGAAGCTTTCTTT. It is translated as CASSPIGVNTEAFF. The chain couples TRBV18 to TRBJ1-1; D call uncertain. Looked up from germline, CDR1 is KGHSH and CDR2 is LQKENI. Trimming left V 2 bases short and J 0 bases short, with 7 bases between. The CDR3 has 14 amino acids.

CDR3 DNA sequence: TGTGCCAGCAGCCCGGGACAGGGGGGTGAAAAACTGTTTTTT. It translates to CASSPGQGGEKLFF. The V and J genes are TRBV11-2 and TRBJ1-4; the match to TRBD1 covers 11 bases. CDR1 and CDR2 (germline): SGHAT, FQNNGV. The junction had 3 bases not matched to a gene; V was cut back by 5 bases and J by 7 bases. This CDR3 comprises 14 residues.

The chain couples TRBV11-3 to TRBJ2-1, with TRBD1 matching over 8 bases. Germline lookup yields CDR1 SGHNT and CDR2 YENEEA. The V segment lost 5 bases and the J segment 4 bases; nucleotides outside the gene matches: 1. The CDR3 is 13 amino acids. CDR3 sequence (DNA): TGTGCCAGCAGCGACAGGGGATACAATGAGCAGTTCTTC. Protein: CASSDRGYNEQFF.

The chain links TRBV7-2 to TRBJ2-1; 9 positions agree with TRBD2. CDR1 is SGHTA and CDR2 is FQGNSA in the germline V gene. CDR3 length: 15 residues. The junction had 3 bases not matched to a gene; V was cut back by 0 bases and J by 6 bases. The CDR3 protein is CASSLALAGINEQFF. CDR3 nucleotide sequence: TGTGCCAGCAGCTTAGCTCTAGCGGGAATCAATGAGCAGTTCTTC.

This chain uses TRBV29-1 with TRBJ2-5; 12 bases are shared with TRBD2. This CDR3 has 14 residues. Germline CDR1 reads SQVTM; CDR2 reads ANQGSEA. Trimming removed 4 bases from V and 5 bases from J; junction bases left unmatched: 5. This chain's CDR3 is CSVVLAGGLETQYF. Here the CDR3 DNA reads TGCAGCGTTGTCCTAGCGGGAGGGCTGGAGACCCAGTACTTC.

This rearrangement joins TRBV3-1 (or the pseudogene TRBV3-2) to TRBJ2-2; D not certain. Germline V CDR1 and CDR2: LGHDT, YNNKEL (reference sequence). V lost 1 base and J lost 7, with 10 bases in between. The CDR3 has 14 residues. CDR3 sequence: CASSQGRGVGELFF. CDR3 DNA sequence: TGTGCCAGCAGCCAAGGGCGTGGAGTCGGGGAGCTGTTTTTT.